These 26 T cell receptor beta chains were all obtained from the same sample, sequenced in a study of cytomegalovirus exposure and HLA in healthy donors. Vbeta (60) and Jbeta (13) primers were used in the PCR. Libraries were prepared by immunoSEQ multiplex PCR; TCRdb keeps only in-frame clonotypes and omits some of them. The sample holds over 110,000 clones, 78% seen once. The sample was PBMCs. The receptors stem from a woman under 30 in good health and CMV-seropositive.

The chain employs TRBV5-1 and TRBJ2-3; TRBD2 is a possible D gene (5 bases). The CDR3 is 15 amino acids. Trimming took 3 bases from V and 0 from J, leaving 11 bases between them. Germline CDR1 SGHRS, CDR2 YFSETQ. The CDR3 spells CASSSRESSTDTQYF. In nucleotides, the CDR3 is TGCGCCAGCAGCTCCCGGGAATCTAGCACAGATACGCAGTATTTT.

This clone was seen only once. This chain connects TRBV10-2 to TRBJ1-1, with unresolved D. Germline values: CDR1 WSHSY, CDR2 SAAADI. The CDR3 runs to 14 residues. Trimming stripped 2 bases from V and 5 bases from J, with 12 bases between. The CDR3 protein is CASSEARVGTEAFF. In DNA form, the CDR3 reads TGCGCCAGCAGTGAGGCGAGGGTCGGTACTGAAGCTTTCTTT.

This chain connects TRBV15 to TRBJ1-2, with 7 bases matching TRBD1. The V and J ends lost 0 bases and 5 bases, in that order; junction bases with no gene match: 24. CDR3 length equals 21 residues. Looked up from germline, CDR1 is LNHNV and CDR2 is YYDKDF (reference sequence). The CDR3 region is CATSRDTGTVLNYGSRYGYTF. The CDR3 nucleotides read TGTGCCACCAGCAGAGATACCGGGACAGTCCTAAACTATGGCTCTCGTTATGGCTACACCTTC.

This clone was seen a few times. The chain joins TRBV6-1 to TRBJ1-2, with D possibly matching TRBD1 (5 bases). Trimming took 10 bases from V and 8 from J, leaving 23 bases between them. The germline CDR1 and CDR2 sequences are MNHNS and SASEGT. The CDR3 runs 14 residues. CDR3 amino acids: CATRGKGRGGGYTF. CDR3 in DNA: TGTGCCACACGGGGAAAAGGGAGGGGCGGGGGCTACACCTTC.

The chain uses TRBV28 and TRBJ2-7; possible D gene TRBD2, 6 bases. V lost 5 bases, J lost 0 bases, and 11 bases lay in between. The CDR3 is 14 amino acids. Germline V gene sequence: CDR1 MDHEN, CDR2 SYDVKM. CDR3 DNA: TGTGCCAGCAGTCCGGGACTCCTCTCCTACGAGCAGTACTTC. Its translation is CASSPGLLSYEQYF.

The J gene is TRBJ1-2, the V gene TRBV28; 8 nucleotides line up with TRBD1. J lost 3 bases, V lost 6 bases, and 9 bases had no gene match. The CDR3 consists of 15 residues. CDR1 MDHEN and CDR2 SYDVKM come from the germline V gene. CDR3 DNA: TGTGCCAGCAGCGGGACAGGCCCGATGTACTATGGCTACACCTTC. Its protein is CASSGTGPMYYGYTF.

As regards this clone: The sample contains more than one DNA sequence encoding this CDR3. The chain uses TRBV19 and TRBJ2-7, with 10 bases identical to TRBD2. J lost 1 base, V lost 6 bases, and 12 bases had no gene match. Germline CDR1 LNHDA, CDR2 SQIVND (reference sequence). The CDR3 loop spans 17 amino acids. CDR3 bases: TGTGCCAGTAGCCCCCTAACGAGCGGGGGGGCTTCCTACGAGCAGTACTTC. This sequence encodes CASSPLTSGGASYEQYF.

The CDR3 is CASSQDGSYGYTF. CDR3 bases: TGCGCCAGCAGCCAAGATGGGAGCTATGGCTACACCTTC. The genes are TRBV4-1 and TRBJ1-2; D is undetermined. CDR3 length equals 13 residues. In germline, CDR1 is MGHRA, CDR2 YSYEKL. Trimming removed 0 bases at V and 4 bases at J, with 6 bases between.

J is TRBJ2-2 and V is TRBV28, with 9 bases that match TRBD1. CDR3 length: 15 residues. Germline V gives CDR1 MDHEN, CDR2 SYDVKM. Unmatched junction bases numbered 5, after V lost 3 bases and J lost 6 bases. The CDR3 nucleotides are TGTGCCAGCAGTTTTACGGACAGGGGAGCCGGGGAGCTGTTTTTT. It codes for CASSFTDRGAGELFF. Supplemented by reference TRBV28 and TRBJ2-2, the full variable domain reads DVKVTQSSRYLVKRTGEKVFLECVQDMDHENMFWYRQDPGLGLRLIYFSYDVKMKEKGDIPEGYSVSREKKERFSLILESASTNQTSMYLCASSFTDRGAGELFFGEGSRLTVL.

By frequency in the sample, this clone is large. The chain carries TRBV2 and TRBJ1-6; possibly TRBD1 for D (6 bases). Germline V gene lookup returns CDR1 SNHLY and CDR2 FYNNEI. The V gene lost 9 bases and the J gene lost 8 bases, with 17 bases spanning the gap. There are 14 residues in the CDR3. The CDR3 region is CASIPGHGDSPLHF. Here the CDR3 DNA reads TGTGCCAGTATCCCGGGACACGGGGATTCACCCCTCCACTTT.

The chain couples TRBV19 to TRBJ1-4; D is undetermined. Trimming left V 4 bases short and J 4 bases short, with 10 bases between. Germline V lookup: CDR1 LNHDA, CDR2 SQIVND (reference sequence). This CDR3 is 14 amino acids long. Written as DNA, the CDR3 is TGTGCCAGTAGTAAAGAGTACAATAATGAAAAACTGTTTTTT. Amino acid sequence: CASSKEYNNEKLFF.

V is TRBV7-8 and J is TRBJ2-2, with D unresolved. Trimming took 8 bases from V and 0 from J, leaving 7 bases between them. Germline-derived CDR1 and CDR2 are SGHVS and FQNEAQ. The CDR3 loop spans 13 amino acids. The CDR3 protein is CASSITNTGELFF. DNA of the CDR3: TGTGCCAGCTCCATCACGAACACCGGGGAGCTGTTTTTT.

This clone turned up a few times. V is TRBV5-1 and J is TRBJ1-5; 7 bases fit TRBD1. CDR1 and CDR2 from the germline V gene are SGHRS and YFSETQ. V gave up 2 bases and J gave up 7 bases; unmatched junction bases: 18. This CDR3 spans 18 amino acids. CDR3 in DNA: TGCGCCAGCAGCTTTATCCAAAGGGGGCCCTATAGTTTGCAGCCCCAGCATTTT. It is translated as CASSFIQRGPYSLQPQHF.

The chain recombines TRBV11-3 with TRBJ2-2; 10 bases fit TRBD1. The CDR3 totals 16 residues. With 3 bases clipped from V and 1 base from J, the junction kept 2 bases outside the gene matches. Germline loops: CDR1 SGHNT, CDR2 YENEEA. The CDR3 sequence is CASSLGDRGNTGELFF. CDR3 bases: TGTGCCAGCAGCTTGGGGGACAGGGGGAACACCGGGGAGCTGTTTTTT.

The genes are TRBV19 and TRBJ2-2; D unresolved. Trimming shortened V by 3 bases and J by 4 bases, and 3 bases separated the two germline ends. This CDR3 region has 12 residues. Per the germline V gene, CDR1 is LNHDA and CDR2 is SQIVND (reference sequence). The CDR3 bases are TGTGCCAGTAGTATTAGCACCGGGGAGCTGTTTTTT. The encoded protein is CASSISTGELFF.

The rearrangement links TRBV4-1 to TRBJ2-1; 11 bases fit TRBD1. The CDR3 totals 16 residues. V shed 0 bases and J 9 bases; nucleotides not matched to a gene: 7. The germline CDR1 and CDR2 sequences are MGHRA and YSYEKL. The chain's CDR3 is CASSQERTGGFTEQFF. CDR3 sequence (DNA): TGCGCCAGCAGCCAAGAAAGGACAGGGGGCTTTACTGAGCAGTTCTTC.

A word on this clone: The same CDR3 arises from other DNA sequences in this sample as well. The V call is TRBV6-6, the J call TRBJ1-1; no clear D gene. The CDR3 runs to 14 residues. V lost 7 bases and J 6 bases, leaving 18 bases between the germline ends. In germline, CDR1 is MNHNY, CDR2 SVGAGI (reference sequence). The CDR3 protein is CASISRGTSAEAFF. CDR3 sequence (DNA): TGTGCCAGCATCAGCCGGGGTACGAGCGCTGAAGCTTTCTTT.

This sequence joins TRBV5-1 and TRBJ2-1, with TRBD2 as a possible D gene (5 bases). The germline gives CDR1 SGHRS, CDR2 YFSETQ. The V end lost 5 bases, the J end lost 2 bases, and 14 bases lay between the germline ends. The CDR3 length is 15 residues. DNA of the CDR3: TGCGCCAGCAGATACGGGGTTACTCCCTACAATGAGCAGTTCTTC. It translates to CASRYGVTPYNEQFF.

This clone was found a few times. This chain joins TRBV7-8 and TRBJ1-6; TRBD1 matches at 11 bases. The germline CDR1 and CDR2 sequences are SGHVS and FQNEAQ. J was trimmed by 7 bases and V by 6 bases; bases with no gene match: 2. The CDR3 covers 14 residues. The CDR3 coding sequence is TGTGCCAGCAGAAGGACAGGGGGCAATTCACCCCTCCACTTT. It specifies CASRRTGGNSPLHF.

J is TRBJ2-3 and V is TRBV5-1, with D perhaps TRBD2 (6 bases). Deletions cut 5 bases from V and 3 bases from J, with 16 bases between. Germline lookup yields CDR1 SGHRS and CDR2 YFSETQ. The CDR3 length is 15 residues. The CDR3 nucleotides read TGCGCCAGCAGGAGAACCGGGGGAAATACAGATACGCAGTATTTT. As protein: CASRRTGGNTDTQYF.

The V and J genes are TRBV18 and TRBJ1-1, with a possible D match to TRBD1 (6 bases). There are 12 residues in the CDR3. Germline CDR1 is KGHSH and CDR2 is LQKENI. The V end was cut by 3 bases, the J end by 9 bases, with 11 bases between. CDR3 region: CASSPDSEKAFF. DNA of the CDR3: TGTGCCAGCTCACCGGACAGCGAAAAAGCTTTCTTT.

V is TRBV6-4 and J is TRBJ2-2, with 9 bases lining up with TRBD1. Unmatched junction bases numbered 12, after V lost 6 bases and J lost 7 bases. This CDR3 spans 16 amino acids. The germline V gene has CDR1 MRHNA and CDR2 SNTAGT. The CDR3 DNA reads as TGTGCCAGCAGCCTGACAGGGGGAACACCGGGCGGGGAGCTGTTTTTT. This gives the protein CASSLTGGTPGGELFF.

This clone was counted between two and nine times. The chain is built from TRBV28 and TRBJ2-1; D possibly corresponds to TRBD2 (7 bases). CDR3 size: 15 residues. Trimming removed 9 bases at V and 4 bases at J, with 19 bases between. Germline lookup yields CDR1 MDHEN and CDR2 SYDVKM. The CDR3 sequence: CASKIGGAGYNEQFF. CDR3 coding DNA: TGTGCCAGTAAGATTGGGGGGGCCGGTTACAATGAGCAGTTCTTC.

V gene TRBV9 combines with J gene TRBJ2-2, with a possible D match to TRBD2 (5 bases). Germline values: CDR1 SGDLS, CDR2 YYNGEE. V was cut by 2 bases and J by 2 bases, with 7 bases left in between. There are 14 residues in the CDR3. CDR3 bases: TGTGCCAGCAGCGTGGGAGTTAACACCGGGGAGCTGTTTTTT. Translating gives CASSVGVNTGELFF.

Points on this clone: A read error may produce the germline difference seen at one junction end. The rearrangement joins TRBV7-9 to TRBJ2-5, with TRBD2 matching 12 bases. Germline CDR1 is SEHNR and CDR2 is FQNEAQ (reference sequence). The CDR3 totals 16 residues. The chain's CDR3 is CTSNQPGTSGQETQYF. The CDR3 DNA reads as TGTACCAGCAACCAACCCGGGACTAGCGGGCAAGAGACCCAGTACTTC. The variable domain in full, completed from reference TRBV7-9 and TRBJ2-5, reads DTGVSQNPRHKITKRGQNVTFRCDPISEHNRLYWYRQTLGQGPEFLTYFQNEAQLEKSRLLSDRFSAERPKGSFSTLEIQRTEQGDSAMYLCTSNQPGTSGQETQYFGPGTRLLVL.

As concerns this clone: The junction differs from germline at one of its ends, possibly a read error. The chain couples TRBV10-3 to TRBJ1-1; the D is unclear. This CDR3 region has 15 residues. Germline CDR1 reads ENHRY; CDR2 reads SYGVKD. CDR3 sequence: CASSYPEGKNTETFF. The CDR3 coding sequence is TGTGCCAGCAGTTACCCCGAGGGTAAGAACACTGAAACTTTCTTT.